This TCR beta chain was sequenced in a study of T cell repertoires in cytomegalovirus infection. Study-wide background: Based on public TCR beta signatures, there were indications of CMV infection and of a matching HLA type.

TCRdb passed the reads through MiXCR, listing each CDR3 protein once. Among around 740,000 distinct CDR3 sequences, under 40% were seen once, and the ten largest hold about 2.8%. This clonotype was seen more than once but under ten times. No antigen is known for it. Findings and caveats of the study: Dominating the ex vivo response were TCR beta clonotypes that were CMV-specific and HLA-C-restricted. Carriers of CMV and the relevant HLA type were discriminated by public TCR beta frequency.

Trimming left V 2 bases short and J 5 bases short, with 18 bases between. Germline values: CDR1 MGHRA, CDR2 YSYEKL. This CDR3 comprises 16 residues. Sequences were obtained from PBMCs. This clonotype originated in a human donor in good health (CMV status not recorded). Some clones in this sample may be carry-over from other donors' samples. This sequence joins TRBV4-1 and TRBJ2-5; D is possibly TRBD2 (5 bases). CDR3 region: CASSQPSGVLRETQYF. The DNA for the CDR3 is TGCGCCAGCAGCCAACCGTCCGGGGTCCTTCGGGAGACCCAGTACTTC.